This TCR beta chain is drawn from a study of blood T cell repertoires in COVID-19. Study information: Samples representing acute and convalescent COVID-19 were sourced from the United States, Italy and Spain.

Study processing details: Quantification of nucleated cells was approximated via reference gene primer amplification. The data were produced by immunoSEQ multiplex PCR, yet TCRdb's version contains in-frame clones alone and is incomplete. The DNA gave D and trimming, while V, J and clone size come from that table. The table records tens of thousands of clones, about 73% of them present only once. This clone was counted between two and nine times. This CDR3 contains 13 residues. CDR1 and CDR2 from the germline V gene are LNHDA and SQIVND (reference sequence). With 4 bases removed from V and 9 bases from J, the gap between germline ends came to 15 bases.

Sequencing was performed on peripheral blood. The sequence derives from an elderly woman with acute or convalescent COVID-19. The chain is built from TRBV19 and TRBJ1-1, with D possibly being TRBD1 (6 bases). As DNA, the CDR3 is TGTGCCAGTAGTAAGCAAGTAAGGGGGAAAGCTTTCTTT. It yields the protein CASSKQVRGKAFF. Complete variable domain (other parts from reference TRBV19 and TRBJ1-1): DGGITQSPKYLFRKEGQNVTLSCEQNLNHDAMYWYRQDPGQGLRLIYYSQIVNDFQKGDIAEGYSVSREKKESFPLTVTSAQKNPTAFYLCASSKQVRGKAFFGQGTRLTVV.